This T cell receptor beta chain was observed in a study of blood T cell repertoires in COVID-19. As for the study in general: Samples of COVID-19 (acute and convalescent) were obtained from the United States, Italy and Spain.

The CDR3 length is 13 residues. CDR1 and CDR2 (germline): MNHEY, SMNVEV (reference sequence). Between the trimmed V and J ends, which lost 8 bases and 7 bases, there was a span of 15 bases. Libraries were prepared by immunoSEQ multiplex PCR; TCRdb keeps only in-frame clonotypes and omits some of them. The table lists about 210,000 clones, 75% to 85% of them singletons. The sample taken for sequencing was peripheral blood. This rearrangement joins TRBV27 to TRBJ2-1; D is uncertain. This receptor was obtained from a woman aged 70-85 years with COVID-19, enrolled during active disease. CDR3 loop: CASWYRGGNEQFF. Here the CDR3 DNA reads TGTGCCAGCTGGTATAGAGGTGGTAATGAGCAGTTCTTC.